Each of the 27 T cell receptor beta chains below was sequenced from the same sample in a study of vaccination and CD4 T cells after COVID-19. No antigens are known for them. Sequencing of DNA taken from cultured CD4+ T cells relied on the Oncomine TCR Beta short-read assay. TCRdb re-derived calls from the PCR reads in MiXCR, one entry per CDR3 protein. Of 15,000 to 18,000 distinct CDR3 sequences listed, 40% to 55% are singletons. The treatment is: approximately 11-day PBMC culture with coronavirus spike peptide pools or control peptides (ViraFEST assay). Sequencing used CD4+ T cells from blood, cultured in vitro, obtained before SARS-CoV-2 vaccination. These TCRs come from a human donor who had recovered from COVID-19.

This sequence joins TRBV28 and TRBJ1-1; no clear D. The CDR3 is 10 amino acids. Germline values: CDR1 MDHEN, CDR2 SYDVKM. With 3 bases removed from V and 4 bases from J, the gap between germline ends came to 0 bases. In DNA, the CDR3 is TGTGCCAGCAGTTTCACTGAAGCTTTCTTT. Encoded protein: CASSFTEAFF.

The V call is TRBV18, the J call TRBJ2-1, with D possibly being TRBD2 (5 bases). V was shortened by 2 bases and J by 7 bases, with 12 bases between the two germline ends. CDR3 size: 14 residues. The germline V gene has CDR1 KGHSH and CDR2 LQKENI. CDR3 in amino acids: CASSPTGNSNEQFF. CDR3 sequence (DNA): TGTGCCAGCTCACCAACCGGGAACTCAAATGAGCAGTTCTTC.

The J gene is TRBJ1-1, the V gene TRBV7-3; no clear D. The length of the CDR3 is 13 residues. Trimming took 4 bases from V and 0 from J, leaving 6 bases between them. CDR1 SGHTA and CDR2 FQGTGA come from the germline V gene. This CDR3 reads CASSSQMNTEAFF. Written as DNA, the CDR3 is TGTGCCAGCAGCTCGCAGATGAACACTGAAGCTTTCTTT.

The rearrangement uses TRBV7-9 and TRBJ2-3; TRBD2 agrees at 11 bases. Germline values: CDR1 SEHNR, CDR2 FQNEAQ (reference sequence). V was clipped by 0 bases and J by 5 bases; unmatched bases: 16. This CDR3 has 20 residues. DNA for the CDR3: TGTGCCAGCAGCTTAGCGGCAGGGTGGTGGCTAGCGGGAGGCCGAGATACGCAGTATTTT. Translation gives CASSLAAGWWLAGGRDTQYF. Together with reference TRBV7-9 and TRBJ2-3, the CDR3 gives the full variable domain: DTGVSQNPRHKITKRGQNVTFRCDPISEHNRLYWYRQTLGQGPEFLTYFQNEAQLEKSRLLSDRFSAERPKGSFSTLEIQRTEQGDSAMYLCASSLAAGWWLAGGRDTQYFGPGTRLTVL.

The chain is built from TRBV7-3 and TRBJ2-5; TRBD1 matches at 8 bases. J was trimmed by 5 bases and V by 6 bases; bases with no gene match: 5. This CDR3 comprises 13 residues. Germline assignment: CDR1 SGHTA and CDR2 FQGTGA. The DNA of the CDR3 is TGTGCCAGCAGTCAGGGGGCATGGGAGACCCAGTACTTC. It yields the protein CASSQGAWETQYF.

This sequence joins TRBV5-1 and TRBJ2-7; 7 nucleotides match TRBD1. V shed 3 bases, J shed 1 base, and the junction held 13 bases outside the gene matches. Per germline, CDR1 SGHRS and CDR2 YFSETQ. The CDR3 totals 17 residues. CDR3 residues: CASSWAGRQGPSYEQYF. As DNA, the CDR3 is TGCGCCAGCAGCTGGGCGGGCCGACAGGGTCCTTCCTACGAGCAGTACTTC.

This chain uses TRBV7-3 with TRBJ2-5; 8 bases align to TRBD1. The CDR3 covers 14 residues. CDR1 and CDR2 (germline): SGHTA, FQGTGA. The junction had 7 bases not matched to a gene; V was cut back by 5 bases and J by 5 bases. The DNA for the CDR3 is TGTGCCAGCAGCACCGCAGGGGGCCGGGAGACCCAGTACTTC. Translating it yields CASSTAGGRETQYF.

The chain carries TRBV6-1 and TRBJ2-7; 8 nucleotides line up with TRBD2. Per germline, CDR1 MNHNS and CDR2 SASEGT. The CDR3 covers 14 residues. V lost 6 bases and J lost 0; bases outside the gene matches: 4. The CDR3 loop is CASSIAGSSYEQYF. The CDR3 DNA is TGTGCCAGCAGCATAGCGGGGAGCTCCTACGAGCAGTACTTC.

In its sample, this clonotype was seen a few times. J is TRBJ1-2 and V is TRBV28; D ambiguous. Germline lookup yields CDR1 MDHEN and CDR2 SYDVKM. The V gene lost 5 bases and the J gene lost 2 bases, with 9 bases spanning the gap. The CDR3 length is 13 residues. The CDR3 DNA reads TGTGCCAGCAGTCTTGGGCTGAACTATGGCTACACCTTC. Protein: CASSLGLNYGYTF.

This clonotype turned up a few times. The chain combines TRBV28 with TRBJ2-5, with D possibly matching TRBD1 (6 bases). CDR3 length: 13 amino acids. The germline V and J ends were trimmed by 4 bases and 7 bases, with 13 bases remaining between them. CDR1 is MDHEN, CDR2 SYDVKM, per germline. For the CDR3, the DNA is TGTGCCAGCAGTTCCCGGGACACGGGGACCCAGTACTTC. Amino acids: CASSSRDTGTQYF.

This chain uses TRBV20-1 with TRBJ2-7; possible D gene TRBD2, 5 bases. Germline CDR1 and CDR2: DFQATT and SNEGSKA (reference sequence). V lost 5 bases and J 3 bases, leaving 11 bases between the germline ends. The CDR3 contains 12 residues. CDR3 residues: CSALAAGYEQYF. The CDR3 DNA follows: TGCAGTGCTCTGGCGGCGGGCTACGAGCAGTACTTC.

V is TRBV2 and J is TRBJ1-6; D unresolved. Germline-derived CDR1 and CDR2 are SNHLY and FYNNEI. Trimming removed 5 bases from V and 1 base from J, with 9 bases in between. This CDR3 comprises 15 residues. CDR3 DNA sequence: TGTGCCAGCAGTATGGTGTCGTCCTATAATTCACCCCTCCACTTT. The encoded protein is CASSMVSSYNSPLHF.

This chain connects TRBV5-4 to TRBJ2-2; 9 bases are a match to TRBD2. This CDR3 is 15 amino acids long. After removal of 0 bases from V and 6 bases from J, the junction contained 3 bases not matched to a gene. Per the germline V gene, CDR1 is SGHNT and CDR2 is YYREEE (reference sequence). CDR3 residues: CASSLAGLASGELFF. CDR3 nucleotide sequence: TGTGCCAGCAGCTTGGCCGGACTAGCGTCCGGGGAGCTGTTTTTT.

J is TRBJ2-5 and V is TRBV7-6, with 7 bases aligning to TRBD1. Germline-derived CDR1 and CDR2 are SGHVS and FNYEAQ. The CDR3 contains 16 residues. J gave up 3 bases and V 5 bases, and 12 bases lay outside the gene matches. CDR3: CASSLPTGSGEETQYF. CDR3 DNA: TGTGCCAGCAGCCTCCCGACAGGGTCTGGGGAAGAGACCCAGTACTTC.

This clonotype was observed a few times. The rearrangement joins TRBV6-5 to TRBJ2-1, with TRBD2 identical over 9 bases. The CDR3 has 17 amino acids. With V trimmed by 0 bases and J by 6 bases, 9 bases remained unmatched. Germline CDR1 is MNHEY and CDR2 is SVGAGI. CDR3 sequence: CASSYSLAGIPLNEQFF. CDR3 DNA sequence: TGTGCCAGCAGTTACTCTCTAGCGGGAATCCCCCTCAATGAGCAGTTCTTC.

The chain joins TRBV20-1 to TRBJ1-2; D unclear. Germline V gene data show CDR1 as DFQATT and CDR2 as SNEGSKA (reference sequence). The CDR3 extends over 16 amino acids. Trimming took off 0 bases at V and 6 bases at J, with 20 bases between the two ends. CDR3 in amino acids: CSARDFRVGRVHGYTF. The CDR3, as DNA: TGCAGTGCTAGAGATTTTCGGGTCGGGAGGGTTCATGGCTACACCTTC.

As for this clonotype: One end of the junction varies from germline; a read error may be responsible. V usage is TRBV5-3 and J usage is TRBJ2-3; the D is unclear. TRBV5-3 falls under the ORF class, with uncertain function. The CDR3 spans 14 residues. DNA for the CDR3: TGTGCCAGCAGCTTGATTTCGGACACAGATACGCAGTATTTT. Protein: CASSLISDTDTQYF.

This clonotype was seen a single time. The germline gene is not matched at one end of the junction; a read error may be the cause. The chain employs TRBV15 and TRBJ1-2; D uncertain. This CDR3 spans 15 amino acids. The V gene's germline CDR1 is LNHNV and CDR2 YYDKDF (reference sequence). The CDR3 coding sequence is TGTGCCACCAACAGAGGGAGCCGAGAGAAGGATGGCTACACCTTC. It specifies CATNRGSREKDGYTF.

The gene calls are TRBV2 and TRBJ2-3, with 12 bases aligning to TRBD2. Germline CDR1 SNHLY, CDR2 FYNNEI. The CDR3 loop spans 15 amino acids. V dropped 8 bases and J dropped 3; count of bases not matched to a gene: 6. The CDR3 reads CASGNGLAGTDTQYF. The CDR3 region has the DNA TGTGCCAGCGGAAACGGACTAGCGGGGACAGATACGCAGTATTTT. Full variable domain (missing parts from reference TRBV2 and TRBJ2-3): EPEVTQTPSHQVTQMGQEVILRCVPISNHLYFYWYRQILGQKVEFLVSFYNNEISEKSEIFDDQFSVERPDGSNFTLKIRSTKLEDSAMYFCASGNGLAGTDTQYFGPGTRLTVL.

This clonotype was seen once. The CDR3 DNA reads TGTGCCAGCTCACCACGAACTAGCGGGAGTTTTACAACAGATACGCAGTATTTT. Encoded protein: CASSPRTSGSFTTDTQYF. This chain uses TRBV18 with TRBJ2-3, with 11 bases aligning to TRBD2. V trimming: 1 base; J trimming: 3 bases; junction bases outside the gene matches: 9. The length of the CDR3 is 18 residues. Germline-derived CDR1 and CDR2 are KGHSH and LQKENI.

The V and J genes are TRBV30 and TRBJ2-7; tentatively, D is TRBD1 (5 bases). V lost 5 bases and J 2 bases, leaving 13 bases between the germline ends. Germline values: CDR1 GTSNPN, CDR2 SVGIG (reference sequence). The CDR3 extends over 13 amino acids. The CDR3 nucleotides are TGTGCCTGGGTTTCCCAGGGAACCTACGAGCAGTACTTC. Translating it yields CAWVSQGTYEQYF.

This chain joins TRBV20-1 and TRBJ2-1; D might be TRBD1 (6 bases). The CDR3 covers 16 residues. Trimming left V 2 bases short and J 1 base short, with 15 bases between. Germline loops: CDR1 DFQATT, CDR2 SNEGSKA (reference sequence). The CDR3 DNA reads TGCAGTGCTAGATCTCCAGGGGCAGCATCCTACAATGAGCAGTTCTTC. Protein: CSARSPGAASYNEQFF.

The chain combines TRBV12-3 or TRBV12-4 with TRBJ2-5, with D maybe TRBD1 (6 bases). V dropped 6 bases and J dropped 8 bases, with 16 bases sitting between them. This CDR3 comprises 13 residues. The CDR3 here is CASSRDRLSTQYF. The CDR3 DNA reads TGTGCCAGCAGCCGAGACAGGCTCAGCACCCAGTACTTC.

J is TRBJ2-1 and V is TRBV6-1; TRBD2 agrees at 10 bases. This CDR3 region has 17 residues. CDR1 MNHNS and CDR2 SASEGT come from the germline V gene. V was clipped by 6 bases and J by 7 bases; unmatched bases: 15. The CDR3 region is CASRRPLAGVGGNEQFF. CDR3 DNA: TGTGCCAGCAGAAGGCCCCTAGCGGGAGTTGGGGGTAATGAGCAGTTCTTC.

This clonotype was counted a few times. The rearrangement joins TRBV6-1 to TRBJ1-1, with 7 bases fitting TRBD1. V shed 5 bases, J shed 4 bases, and the junction held 4 bases outside the gene matches. This CDR3 comprises 13 residues. Germline V gene lookup returns CDR1 MNHNS and CDR2 SASEGT. In DNA form, the CDR3 reads TGTGCCAGCAGTAACCGGGACAGCACTGAAGCTTTCTTT. Translated: CASSNRDSTEAFF.

The rearrangement joins TRBV5-1 to TRBJ2-7, with D maybe TRBD2 (6 bases). V was trimmed by 4 bases and J by 4 bases, leaving 21 bases between them. This CDR3 region has 16 residues. Germline V CDR1 and CDR2: SGHRS, YFSETQ. CDR3 in amino acids: CASSPLGVSGAYEQYF. The DNA for the CDR3 is TGCGCCAGCAGCCCTCTGGGGGTTAGCGGAGCGTACGAGCAGTACTTC. Full variable domain (remainder filled in from reference TRBV5-1 and TRBJ2-7): KAGVTQTPRYLIKTRGQQVTLSCSPISGHRSVSWYQQTPGQGLQFLFEYFSETQRNKGNFPGRFSGRQFSNSRSEMNVSTLELGDSALYLCASSPLGVSGAYEQYFGPGTRLTVT.

V is TRBV5-6 and J is TRBJ2-6; 8 nucleotides align to TRBD2. The length of the CDR3 is 16 residues. The ends lost 5 bases at V and 1 base at J; junction bases unmatched: 5. Germline CDR1 is SGHDT and CDR2 is YYEEEE. CDR3: CASSRGGGSGANVLTF. The CDR3 DNA reads TGTGCCAGCAGTCGGGGGGGGGGGTCTGGGGCCAACGTCCTGACTTTC.